This record covers a single TCR beta chain. The antigen is undetermined. During the collection period, no donor immune events like infections were recorded. The assay was immunoSEQ multiplex PCR, and TCRdb's table has in-frame clones only and misses some. The profile shows some 130,000 clones, 75% to 90% of them singletons. These data belong to a study of identifying expanded T cells in peripheral blood. Overall study findings and caveats: About 1.2 clones differed between technical replicates, versus approximately 16 and 20 over time. Clone count variance between approximately 2-week samples rose with total template count.

V lost 2 bases, J lost 6 bases, and 10 bases lay in between. Germline assignment: CDR1 SEHNR and CDR2 FQNEAQ (reference sequence). The CDR3 runs 14 residues. This sequence was found in a person between 18 and 69 years old in good health. The chain employs TRBV7-9 and TRBJ2-2; D not resolved. Sequenced sample: blood. The DNA for the CDR3 is TGTGCCAGCAGCTTATTTTCTGGGGCCGGGGAGCTGTTTTTT. It encodes CASSLFSGAGELFF.